This T cell receptor beta chain was identified in a study of monozygotic twins with inflammatory bowel disease. Study observations and caveats: There were differing immunosuppressive treatments, which may have added variability to patient repertoires. Evidence did not back any single strong signal or clonotype linked to IBD.

Looked up from germline, CDR1 is ENHRY and CDR2 is SYGVKD. The CDR3 totals 15 residues. Every TCR library consumed roughly 3,500 ng of total RNA. From its re-call of the 5' RACE reads, TCRdb lists each CDR3 protein once, without DNA. With roughly 150,000 distinct CDR3 sequences in the sample, the ten largest clones hold 1% to 1.5%. Concerning this clonotype itself: What it binds is not known.

The chain is built from TRBV10-3 and TRBJ1-6. The sequencing input was blood. The receptor was derived from a human donor with ulcerative colitis or Crohn's disease, or a healthy co-twin of an affected twin (not recorded which). The CDR3 is CAISEWASINSPLHF.